The 27 T cell receptor beta chains reported below all come from one sample, sequenced in a study of a mutant IDH1 vaccine in newly diagnosed glioma. What these receptors recognize is not known. Profiling relied on immunoSEQ multiplex PCR, and the TCRdb table lists in-frame clones only, not all of them. The table records 60,000 or so clones, over 80% of them present only once. Stated time point: week 5, during vaccination. All doses held 300 ug of mutant IDH1 20-mer peptide, with topical imiquimod. The source was PBMCs, collected from a glioma patient whose treatment included an IDH1 peptide vaccine. The receptors come from a woman aged 40 to 50 with glioma.

The CDR3 region is CASTQWGGYYEQYF. In DNA, the CDR3 is TGTGCCAGCACCCAATGGGGGGGTTACTACGAGCAGTACTTC. V gene TRBV5-4 combines with J gene TRBJ2-7; 7 nucleotides match TRBD2. Per the germline V gene, CDR1 is SGHNT and CDR2 is YYREEE (reference sequence). V shed 6 bases and J 3 bases; nucleotides not matched to a gene: 9. The CDR3 extends over 14 amino acids.

The chain joins TRBV11-2 to TRBJ1-6, with TRBD1 identical over 10 bases. The CDR3 extends over 15 amino acids. The germline V gene encodes CDR1 SGHAT and CDR2 FQNNGV. The junction had 5 bases not matched to a gene; V was cut back by 5 bases and J by 7 bases. The CDR3 reads CASSPLDRGNSPLHF. Written as DNA, the CDR3 is TGTGCCAGCAGCCCTCTGGACAGGGGGAATTCACCCCTCCACTTT.

A single count supports this clone. J is TRBJ2-1 and V is TRBV5-6; TRBD2 agrees at 8 bases. Germline loops: CDR1 SGHDT, CDR2 YYEEEE. Trimming at V came to 4 bases and at J to 7 bases, leaving 13 bases not matched to a gene. The CDR3 is made up of 16 amino acids. CDR3 bases: TGTGCCAGCAGCCCGCCGGTCGGGGGGGGAAGTAATGAGCAGTTCTTC. Its translation: CASSPPVGGGSNEQFF.

Only a few counts were recorded for this clone. The chain is built from TRBV19 and TRBJ2-4; TRBD2 matches 11 bases. V dropped 3 bases and J dropped 7; count of bases not matched to a gene: 8. Germline values: CDR1 LNHDA, CDR2 SQIVND (reference sequence). This CDR3 has 16 amino acids. CDR3 residues: CASSIQRLAGQNIQYF. CDR3 sequence (DNA): TGTGCCAGTAGTATTCAAAGACTAGCGGGACAGAACATTCAGTACTTC. Together with reference TRBV19 and TRBJ2-4, the CDR3 gives the full variable domain: DGGITQSPKYLFRKEGQNVTLSCEQNLNHDAMYWYRQDPGQGLRLIYYSQIVNDFQKGDIAEGYSVSREKKESFPLTVTSAQKNPTAFYLCASSIQRLAGQNIQYFGAGTRLSVL.

The V and J genes are TRBV4-2 and TRBJ2-7; tentatively, D is TRBD2 (5 bases). Trimming took off 2 bases at V and 3 bases at J, with 14 bases between the two ends. This CDR3 has 15 amino acids. Germline assignment: CDR1 LGHNA and CDR2 YNFKEQ. This chain's CDR3 is CASSQRMEGGYEQYF. The DNA of the CDR3 is TGTGCCAGCAGCCAACGCATGGAAGGAGGCTACGAGCAGTACTTC.

This chain links TRBV6-1 with TRBJ1-3; D remains ambiguous. V was trimmed by 2 bases and J by 1 base, leaving 9 bases between them. Germline V gives CDR1 MNHNS, CDR2 SASEGT. This CDR3 has 15 residues. The CDR3 spells CASSEPGTSGNTIYF. The DNA of the CDR3 is TGTGCCAGCAGTGAACCGGGCACGTCTGGAAACACCATATATTTT.

The genes are TRBV7-9 and TRBJ2-1, with D hard to call. V lost 4 bases and J lost 9, with 7 bases in between. The CDR3 runs to 11 residues. The germline gives CDR1 SEHNR, CDR2 FQNEAQ (reference sequence). CDR3 in amino acids: CASSYRREQFF. The CDR3 DNA is TGTGCCAGCAGCTATAGGCGTGAGCAGTTCTTC.

V usage is TRBV5-6 and J usage is TRBJ1-5; TRBD1 is a possible D gene (6 bases). The germline V gene encodes CDR1 SGHDT and CDR2 YYEEEE. This CDR3 is 15 amino acids long. V shed 2 bases and J shed 1 base, with 10 bases lying between them. The CDR3 region is CASSFGGASNQPQHF. CDR3 nucleotides: TGTGCCAGCAGCTTTGGGGGGGCGAGCAATCAGCCCCAGCATTTT.

The genes are TRBV7-2 and TRBJ2-2, with D possibly being TRBD1 (6 bases). V was shortened by 1 base and J by 5 bases, with 14 bases between the two germline ends. Looked up from germline, CDR1 is SGHTA and CDR2 is FQGNSA. This CDR3 contains 16 residues. As DNA, the CDR3 is TGTGCCAGCAGCTTAGGTCTACAGGGTGGAACCGGGGAGCTGTTTTTT. This translates into CASSLGLQGGTGELFF.

The V call is TRBV5-5, the J call TRBJ2-7, with D possibly matching TRBD1 (5 bases). V was pared by 4 bases and J by 7 bases, with 6 bases between. This CDR3 region has 10 residues. Germline values: CDR1 SGHKS, CDR2 YYEKEE (reference sequence). The CDR3 coding sequence is TGTGCCAGCAGCGGGGCGGAGCAGTACTTC. Translation: CASSGAEQYF.

The chain carries TRBV19 and TRBJ2-1; a weak D match, TRBD2 (5 bases). The CDR3 contains 15 residues. Germline loops: CDR1 LNHDA, CDR2 SQIVND (reference sequence). Deletions cut 8 bases from V and 0 bases from J, with 14 bases between. Written as DNA, the CDR3 is TGTGCCAGTCAGACCGGAGGAAGCTCCTACAATGAGCAGTTCTTC. Its translation is CASQTGGSSYNEQFF.

V is TRBV4-2 and J is TRBJ2-7; D is uncertain. The V end lost 0 bases, the J end lost 3 bases, and 6 bases lay between the germline ends. This CDR3 region has 13 residues. Germline V lookup: CDR1 LGHNA, CDR2 YNFKEQ. DNA of the CDR3: TGTGCCAGCAGCCAAGAAAGGGTCTACGAGCAGTACTTC. Its translation is CASSQERVYEQYF.

The chain carries TRBV5-1 and TRBJ2-2, with a possible D match to TRBD2 (6 bases). The V end lost 10 bases, the J end lost 7 bases, and 8 bases lay between the germline ends. Germline V gives CDR1 SGHRS, CDR2 YFSETQ. This CDR3 comprises 10 residues. The chain's CDR3 is CAGRGGELFF. As DNA, the CDR3 is TGCGCCGGGCGGGGCGGGGAGCTGTTTTTT. The full variable domain, completed using reference TRBV5-1 and TRBJ2-2, is KAGVTQTPRYLIKTRGQQVTLSCSPISGHRSVSWYQQTPGQGLQFLFEYFSETQRNKGNFPGRFSGRQFSNSRSEMNVSTLELGDSALYLCAGRGGELFFGEGSRLTVL.

The rearrangement links TRBV5-1 to TRBJ2-2; 8 bases agree with TRBD2. Germline assignment: CDR1 SGHRS and CDR2 YFSETQ. The CDR3 length is 12 residues. Germline trimming cut 5 bases from V and 15 bases from J; bases unmatched to any gene: 9. CDR3 loop: CASRTAGGEVFF. In DNA form, the CDR3 reads TGCGCCAGCAGAACGGCGGGGGGTGAGGTGTTTTTT.

The V gene is TRBV25-1, the J gene TRBJ1-1; 7 nucleotides agree with TRBD1. This CDR3 spans 15 amino acids. Germline lookup yields CDR1 MGHDK and CDR2 SYGVNS. The V and J ends lost 5 bases and 2 bases, in that order; junction bases with no gene match: 8. In DNA form, the CDR3 reads TGTGCCAGCAGTCCCCTGGGACAGCCTAACACTGAAGCTTTCTTT. Translating gives CASSPLGQPNTEAFF.

The chain couples TRBV2 to TRBJ1-2; TRBD1 might be the D (6 bases). Germline values: CDR1 SNHLY, CDR2 FYNNEI. The CDR3 spans 14 residues. Trimming took 5 bases from V and 4 from J, leaving 14 bases between them. The CDR3: CASSSTGASYGYTF. The CDR3 bases are TGTGCCAGCAGTTCGACAGGCGCCAGCTATGGCTACACCTTC.

The table lists this clone with a few counts. The rearrangement joins TRBV7-2 to TRBJ2-5, with D perhaps matching TRBD2 (5 bases). The V gene lost 7 bases and the J gene lost 1 base, with 13 bases spanning the gap. From germline, CDR1 is SGHTA and CDR2 FQGNSA. The CDR3 covers 14 residues. CDR3 amino acids: CASKLGSTQETQYF. The CDR3, as DNA: TGTGCCAGCAAATTGGGGAGTACCCAAGAGACCCAGTACTTC. Supplemented by reference TRBV7-2 and TRBJ2-5, the full variable domain reads GAGVSQSPSNKVTEKGKDVELRCDPISGHTALYWYRQSLGQGLEFLIYFQGNSAPDKSGLPSDRFSAERTGGSVSTLTIQRTQQEDSAVYLCASKLGSTQETQYFGPGTRLLVL.

The chain joins TRBV10-2 to TRBJ2-1; 14 bases map to TRBD2. There are 15 residues in the CDR3. Germline assignment: CDR1 WSHSY and CDR2 SAAADI. V lost 7 bases and J lost 7; bases outside the gene matches: 6. This CDR3 is CASKPGLAGVNEQFF. The CDR3 DNA sequence: TGCGCCAGCAAACCGGGACTAGCGGGAGTGAATGAGCAGTTCTTC.

The gene calls are TRBV6-5 and TRBJ1-2; TRBD1 agrees at 7 bases. Germline CDR1 and CDR2: MNHEY and SVGAGI. V shed 7 bases and J 8 bases; nucleotides not matched to a gene: 7. The CDR3 contains 12 residues. The CDR3 DNA follows: TGTGCCAGCAAAGAGGGGGCGATCGGCTACACCTTC. Residues: CASKEGAIGYTF.

V gene TRBV6-5 combines with J gene TRBJ1-2, with no clear D. This CDR3 contains 12 residues. Trimming removed 4 bases from V and 5 bases from J, with 8 bases in between. The V gene's germline CDR1 is MNHEY and CDR2 SVGAGI. For the CDR3, the DNA is TGTGCCAGCAGTTTGACGGGATATGGCTACACCTTC. It codes for CASSLTGYGYTF.

This chain uses TRBV19 with TRBJ1-6; TRBD1 matches 7 bases. The trim removed 6 bases at V and 7 bases at J, leaving 12 bases unmatched. Germline CDR1 reads LNHDA; CDR2 reads SQIVND (reference sequence). The CDR3 totals 16 residues. CDR3 sequence (DNA): TGTGCCAGTAGCAGCTTGACGGGACAGCGAAATTCACCCCTCCACTTT. Translated, it gives CASSSLTGQRNSPLHF.

This clone was observed a single time. This rearrangement joins TRBV13 to TRBJ2-7; 11 positions match TRBD1. Germline V gives CDR1 PRHDT, CDR2 FYEKMQ (reference sequence). CDR3 length equals 15 residues. Unmatched junction bases numbered 5, after V lost 3 bases and J lost 4 bases. CDR3 residues: CASSFRDRGNYEQYF. CDR3 in DNA: TGTGCCAGCAGCTTCCGGGACAGGGGGAATTACGAGCAGTACTTC.

The V and J genes are TRBV18 and TRBJ2-3; no firm D call. This CDR3 has 13 residues. Germline CDR1 and CDR2: KGHSH and LQKENI. Between the trimmed V and J ends, which lost 3 bases and 0 bases, there was a span of 4 bases. CDR3 region: CASSPPSTDTQYF. Here the CDR3 DNA reads TGTGCCAGCTCACCCCCTAGCACAGATACGCAGTATTTT.

The CDR3 bases are TGTGCCAGCATCCCGGGACAGAACTACAATGAGCAGTTCTTC. It codes for CASIPGQNYNEQFF. The chain couples TRBV11-2 to TRBJ2-1; 7 nucleotides match TRBD1. The CDR3 runs 14 residues. The V gene's germline CDR1 is SGHAT and CDR2 FQNNGV. J gave up 3 bases and V 7 bases, and 6 bases lay outside the gene matches.

This clone was detected only a few times. The chain carries TRBV29-1 and TRBJ1-1, with D tentatively TRBD1 (6 bases). This CDR3 is built from 14 residues. The germline CDR1 and CDR2 sequences are SQVTM and ANQGSEA. V was pared by 6 bases and J by 4 bases, with 18 bases between. CDR3 loop: CSVSRGVDGTEAFF. The CDR3 DNA sequence: TGCAGCGTCTCAAGGGGGGTTGACGGCACTGAAGCTTTCTTT.

The chain employs TRBV28 and TRBJ2-3; 8 bases fit TRBD2. Germline CDR1 reads MDHEN; CDR2 reads SYDVKM. J was trimmed by 2 bases and V by 6 bases; bases with no gene match: 10. The CDR3 spans 16 residues. The CDR3 DNA is TGTGCCAGCAGCTGGGGCCCAGCGGGGGTCACAGATACGCAGTATTTT. This gives the protein CASSWGPAGVTDTQYF.

The genes are TRBV5-4 and TRBJ1-2; TRBD1 matches 7 bases. The V gene end was trimmed by 4 bases and the J gene end by 4 bases; junction bases not matched to a gene: 7. The V gene's germline CDR1 is SGHNT and CDR2 YYREEE (reference sequence). The CDR3 is 14 residues long. This CDR3 is CASSPWDSFYGYTF. The CDR3 DNA sequence: TGTGCCAGCAGCCCTTGGGACAGCTTCTATGGCTACACCTTC.